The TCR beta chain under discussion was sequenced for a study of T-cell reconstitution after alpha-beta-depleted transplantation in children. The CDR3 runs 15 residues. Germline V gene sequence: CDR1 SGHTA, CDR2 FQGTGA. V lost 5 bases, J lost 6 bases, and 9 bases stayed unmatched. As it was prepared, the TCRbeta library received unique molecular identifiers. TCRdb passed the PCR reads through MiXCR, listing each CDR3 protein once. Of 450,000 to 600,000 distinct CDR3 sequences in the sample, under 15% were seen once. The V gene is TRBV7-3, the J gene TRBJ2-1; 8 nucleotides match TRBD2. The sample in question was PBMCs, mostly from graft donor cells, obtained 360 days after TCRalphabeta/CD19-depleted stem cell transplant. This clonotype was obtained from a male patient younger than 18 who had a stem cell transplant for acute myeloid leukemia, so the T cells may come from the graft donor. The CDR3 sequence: CASSPPGLARNEQFF. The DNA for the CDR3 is TGTGCCAGCAGCCCACCCGGACTAGCTCGCAATGAGCAGTTCTTC.